This T cell receptor (beta chain) was retrieved from a study of shared clonotypes between healthy human individuals. Overall study context: In total, the donors were a couple of women and a few men aged 18 to 49. Used for every donor were three CD4 naive, three CD4 memory, two CD8 naive and one CD8 memory plate.

This table comes from immunoSEQ multiplex PCR, and its TCRdb copy is limited to in-frame clones, with some not included. The data show about 680,000 clones, less than 80% seen once. Trimming took off 4 bases at V and 1 base at J, with 18 bases between the two ends. Germline CDR1 and CDR2: SQVTM and ANQGSEA. The CDR3 is made up of 16 amino acids. The study separated CD4+ cells into CD45RA+ naive and CD45RA-negative memory subsets. This chain links TRBV29-1 with TRBJ2-3; D unresolved. Sequencing was done on a sample of memory CD4+ T cells sorted from blood. The subset was: CD45RA-negative fraction. The origin of this receptor is a woman aged 25 to 45 in good health. CDR3 loop: CSVARVLSAGTDTQYF. As DNA, the CDR3 is TGCAGCGTTGCCCGAGTTTTGTCGGCTGGCACAGATACGCAGTATTTT.